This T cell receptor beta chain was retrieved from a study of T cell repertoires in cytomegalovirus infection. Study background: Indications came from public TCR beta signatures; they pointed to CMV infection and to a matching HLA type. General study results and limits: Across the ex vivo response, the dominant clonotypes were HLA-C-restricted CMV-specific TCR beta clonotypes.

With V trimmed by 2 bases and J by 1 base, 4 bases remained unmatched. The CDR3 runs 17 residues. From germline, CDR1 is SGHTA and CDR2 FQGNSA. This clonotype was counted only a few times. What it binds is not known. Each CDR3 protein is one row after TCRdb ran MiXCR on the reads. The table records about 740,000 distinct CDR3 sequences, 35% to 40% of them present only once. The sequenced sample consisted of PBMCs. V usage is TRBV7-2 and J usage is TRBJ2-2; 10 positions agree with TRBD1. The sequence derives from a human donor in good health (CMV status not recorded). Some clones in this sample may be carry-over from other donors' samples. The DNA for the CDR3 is TGTGCCAGCAGCTTAAAGGGACAGGGGAGGAACACCGGGGAGCTGTTTTTT. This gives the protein CASSLKGQGRNTGELFF.